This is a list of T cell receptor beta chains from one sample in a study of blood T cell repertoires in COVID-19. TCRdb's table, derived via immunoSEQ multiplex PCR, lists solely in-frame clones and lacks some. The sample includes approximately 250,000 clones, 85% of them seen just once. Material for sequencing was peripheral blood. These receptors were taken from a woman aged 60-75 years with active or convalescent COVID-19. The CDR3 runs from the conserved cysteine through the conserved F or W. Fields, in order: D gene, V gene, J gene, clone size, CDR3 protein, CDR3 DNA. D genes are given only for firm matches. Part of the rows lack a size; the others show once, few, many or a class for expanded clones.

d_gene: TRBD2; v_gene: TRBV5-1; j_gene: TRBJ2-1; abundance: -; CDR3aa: CASSLTTRREFNEQFF; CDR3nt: TGCGCCAGCAGCTTGACAACAAGGCGGGAGTTCAATGAGCAGTTCTTC
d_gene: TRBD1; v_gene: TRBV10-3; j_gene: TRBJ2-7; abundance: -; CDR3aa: CAISERGQGSYEQYF; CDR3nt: TGTGCCATCAGTGAGAGGGGACAGGGTTCCTACGAGCAGTACTTC
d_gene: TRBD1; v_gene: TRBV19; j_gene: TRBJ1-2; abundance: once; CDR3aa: CASSRLPGQGNSYGYTF; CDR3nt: TGTGCCAGTAGCCGACTTCCGGGACAGGGTAATAGCTATGGCTACACCTTC
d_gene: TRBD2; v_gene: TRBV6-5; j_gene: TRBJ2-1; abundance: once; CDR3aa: CASRASGGYNEQFF; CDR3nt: TGTGCCAGCAGAGCTAGCGGGGGGTACAATGAGCAGTTCTTC
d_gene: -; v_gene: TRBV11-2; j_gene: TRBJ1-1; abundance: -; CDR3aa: CASSSLAGPGGEAFF; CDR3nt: TGTGCCAGCAGCTCCCTTGCAGGCCCGGGGGGGGAAGCTTTCTTT
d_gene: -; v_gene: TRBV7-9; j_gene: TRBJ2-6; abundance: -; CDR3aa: CASSSPRRGSGANVLTF; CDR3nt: TGTGCCAGCAGCTCGCCAAGACGGGGTTCTGGGGCCAACGTCCTGACTTTC
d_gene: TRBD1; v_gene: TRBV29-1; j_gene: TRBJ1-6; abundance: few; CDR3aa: CSVLDRVNSPLHF; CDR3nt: TGCAGCGTACTGGACAGGGTCAATTCACCCCTCCACTTT
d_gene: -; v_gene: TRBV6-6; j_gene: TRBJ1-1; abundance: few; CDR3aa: CASRAPNTEAFF; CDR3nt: TGTGCCAGCCGCGCCCCGAACACTGAAGCTTTCTTT
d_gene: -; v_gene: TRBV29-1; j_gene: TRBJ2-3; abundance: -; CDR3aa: CSVDSGPDTQYF; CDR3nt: TGCAGCGTTGATTCAGGGCCAGATACGCAGTATTTT
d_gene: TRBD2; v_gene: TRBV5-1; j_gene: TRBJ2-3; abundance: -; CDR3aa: CASSLWTSGSPTDTQYF; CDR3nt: TGCGCCAGCAGCCTTTGGACTAGCGGGAGCCCCACAGATACGCAGTATTTT
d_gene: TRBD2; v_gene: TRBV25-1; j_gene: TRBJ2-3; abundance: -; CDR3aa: CASSGLAGVSDTQYF; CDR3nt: TGTGCCAGCAGTGGCTTAGCGGGAGTCTCAGATACGCAGTATTTT
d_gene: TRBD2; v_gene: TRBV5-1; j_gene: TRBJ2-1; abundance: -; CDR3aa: CASSFESGGGRNEQFF; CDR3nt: TGCGCCAGCAGCTTTGAAAGCGGGGGGGGAAGAAATGAGCAGTTCTTC
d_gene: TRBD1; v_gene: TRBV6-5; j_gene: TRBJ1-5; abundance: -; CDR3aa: CASRDNRGNQPQHF; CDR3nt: TGTGCCAGCAGGGACAACAGGGGAAATCAGCCCCAGCATTTT
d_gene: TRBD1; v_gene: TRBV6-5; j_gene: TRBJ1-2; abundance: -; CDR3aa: CASSYDGTGNGYTF; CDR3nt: TGTGCCAGCAGTTACGATGGGACAGGGAATGGCTACACCTTC
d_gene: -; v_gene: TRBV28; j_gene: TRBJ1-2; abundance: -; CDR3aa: CASSPPNPTANYGYTF; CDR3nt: TGTGCCAGCAGTCCTCCCAACCCGACAGCTAACTATGGCTACACCTTC
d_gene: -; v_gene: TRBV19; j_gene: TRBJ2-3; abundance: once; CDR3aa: CASSPTSIPDTQYF; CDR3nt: TGTGCCAGTAGTCCAACTAGCATACCGGATACGCAGTATTTT
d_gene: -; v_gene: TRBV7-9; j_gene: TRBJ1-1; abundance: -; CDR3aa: CASSLRSGDTEAFF; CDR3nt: TGTGCCAGCAGCTTACGTAGCGGGGACACTGAAGCTTTCTTT
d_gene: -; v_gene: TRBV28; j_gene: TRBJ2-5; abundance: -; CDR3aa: CASSRGGQETQYF; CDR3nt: TGTGCCAGCAGTCGCGGAGGCCAAGAGACCCAGTACTTC
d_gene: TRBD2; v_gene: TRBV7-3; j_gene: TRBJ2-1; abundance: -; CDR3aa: CASSQSTSGRDNEQFF; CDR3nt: TGTGCCAGCAGCCAATCCACTAGCGGGAGAGACAATGAGCAGTTCTTC
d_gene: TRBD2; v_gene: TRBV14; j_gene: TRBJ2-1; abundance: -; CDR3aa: CASSQDPLGERESDNEQFF; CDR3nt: TGTGCCAGCAGCCAAGACCCTTTGGGAGAGCGGGAATCAGACAATGAGCAGTTCTTC
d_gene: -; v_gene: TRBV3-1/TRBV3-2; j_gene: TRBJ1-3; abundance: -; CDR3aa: CASSQDLAHSGNTIYF; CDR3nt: TGTGCCAGCAGCCAAGATTTGGCCCACTCTGGAAACACCATATATTTT
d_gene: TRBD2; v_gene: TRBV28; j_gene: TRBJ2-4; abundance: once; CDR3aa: CASSTSSGGPKNIQYF; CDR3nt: TGTGCCAGCAGTACCTCTAGCGGGGGGCCCAAAAACATTCAGTACTTC
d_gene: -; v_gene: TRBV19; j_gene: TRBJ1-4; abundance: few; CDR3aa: CASRGGIVSEKLFF; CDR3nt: TGTGCCAGTAGAGGAGGGATAGTAAGCGAAAAACTGTTTTTT
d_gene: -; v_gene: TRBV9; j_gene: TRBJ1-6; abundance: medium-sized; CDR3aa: CASSVGGRENSPLHF; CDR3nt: TGTGCCAGCAGCGTAGGGGGGCGAGAAAATTCACCCCTCCACTTT
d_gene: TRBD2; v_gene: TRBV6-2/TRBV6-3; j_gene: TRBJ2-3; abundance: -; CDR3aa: CASSYLGLAGEPTDTQYF; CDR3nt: TGTGCCAGCAGTTACTTAGGACTAGCGGGAGAACCCACAGATACGCAGTATTTT
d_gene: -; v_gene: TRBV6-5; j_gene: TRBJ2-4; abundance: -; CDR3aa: CASTLGVQNIQYF; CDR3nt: TGTGCCAGCACTCTAGGGGTCCAAAACATTCAGTACTTC
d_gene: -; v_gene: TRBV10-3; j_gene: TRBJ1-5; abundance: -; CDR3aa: CAISEARVVDNQPQHF; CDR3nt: TGTGCCATCAGTGAGGCCAGGGTCGTTGACAATCAGCCCCAGCATTTT
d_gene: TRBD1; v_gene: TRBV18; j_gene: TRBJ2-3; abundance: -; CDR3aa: CASSRQGASTDTQYF; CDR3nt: TGTGCCAGCTCGCGACAGGGGGCTTCCACAGATACGCAGTATTTT
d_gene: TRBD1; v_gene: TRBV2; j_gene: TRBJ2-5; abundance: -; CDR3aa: CASSITGQGIGETQYF; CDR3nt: TGTGCCAGCAGTATCACGGGACAGGGGATTGGGGAGACCCAGTACTTC
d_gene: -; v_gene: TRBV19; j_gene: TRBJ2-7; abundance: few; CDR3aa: CASSVSFAGSSYEQYF; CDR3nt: TGTGCCAGTAGTGTCTCTTTTGCGGGGAGCTCCTACGAGCAGTACTTC